This T cell receptor (beta chain) was identified in a study of beta chain features in type 1 diabetes. Study findings and constraints: Type 1 diabetes patients had TCRB CDR3s that were shorter (moderately but significantly so) in all four CD4+ subsets. When VDJ junctions were examined, type 1 diabetes patients showed fewer insertions and more deletions.

The whole isolated RNA underwent reverse transcription, so sequencing captured expressed TCRB transcripts. TCRdb keeps only in-frame clones here, not all; method: immunoSEQ multiplex PCR. The repertoire holds roughly 290,000 clones, with 15% as singletons. This clone was seen more than once but under ten times. Its target is not known. Germline CDR1 reads ENHRY; CDR2 reads SYGVKD. Trimming left V 6 bases short and J 2 bases short, with 10 bases between. CDR3 length equals 13 residues. This chain uses TRBV10-3 with TRBJ1-2; possible D gene TRBD1, 6 bases. The receptor was isolated from a man aged 18 to 35 with type 1 diabetes. The sequencing input was naive CD4+ T cells from blood. The CDR3 region is CAIRGDTNYGYTF. As DNA, the CDR3 is TGTGCCATCAGGGGGGACACGAACTATGGCTACACCTTC.